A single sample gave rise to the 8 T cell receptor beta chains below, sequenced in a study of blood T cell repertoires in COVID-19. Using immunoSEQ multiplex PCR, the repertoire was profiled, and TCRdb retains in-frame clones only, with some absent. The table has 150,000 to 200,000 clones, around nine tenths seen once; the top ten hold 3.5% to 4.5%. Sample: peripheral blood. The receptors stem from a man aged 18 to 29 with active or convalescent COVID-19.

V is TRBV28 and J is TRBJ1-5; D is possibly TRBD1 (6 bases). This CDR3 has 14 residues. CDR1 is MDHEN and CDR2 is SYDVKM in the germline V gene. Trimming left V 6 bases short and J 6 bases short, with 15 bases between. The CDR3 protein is CASRLDRIGQPQHF. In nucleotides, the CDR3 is TGTGCCAGCAGACTCGACAGGATCGGTCAGCCCCAGCATTTT.

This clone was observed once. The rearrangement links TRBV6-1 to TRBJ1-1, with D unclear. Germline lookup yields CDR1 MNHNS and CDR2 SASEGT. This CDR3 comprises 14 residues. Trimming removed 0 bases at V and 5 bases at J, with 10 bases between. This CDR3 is CASSEALRDTEAFF. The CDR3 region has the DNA TGTGCCAGCAGTGAAGCGTTACGGGATACTGAAGCTTTCTTT.

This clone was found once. The chain's CDR3 is CASSLFRPTSYNSPLHF. Written as DNA, the CDR3 is TGTGCCAGCAGTTTATTCAGGCCCACGTCCTATAATTCACCCCTCCACTTT. V usage is TRBV28 and J usage is TRBJ1-6, with D uncertain. Germline lookup yields CDR1 MDHEN and CDR2 SYDVKM. The length of the CDR3 is 17 residues. Between the trimmed V and J ends, which lost 1 base and 1 base, there was a span of 11 bases.

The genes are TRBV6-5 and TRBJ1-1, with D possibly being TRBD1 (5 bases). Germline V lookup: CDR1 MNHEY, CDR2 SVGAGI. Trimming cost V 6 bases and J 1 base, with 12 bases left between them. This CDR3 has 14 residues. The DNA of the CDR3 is TGTGCCAGCAGGTTTAGGGGAGGGAACACTGAAGCTTTCTTT. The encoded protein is CASRFRGGNTEAFF.

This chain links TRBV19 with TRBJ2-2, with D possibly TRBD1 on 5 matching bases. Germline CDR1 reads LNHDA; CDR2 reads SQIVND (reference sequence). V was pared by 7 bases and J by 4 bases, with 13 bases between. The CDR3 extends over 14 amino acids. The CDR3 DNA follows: TGTGCCAGTACCAGGGCAGGGTCCACCGGGGAGCTGTTTTTT. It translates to CASTRAGSTGELFF.

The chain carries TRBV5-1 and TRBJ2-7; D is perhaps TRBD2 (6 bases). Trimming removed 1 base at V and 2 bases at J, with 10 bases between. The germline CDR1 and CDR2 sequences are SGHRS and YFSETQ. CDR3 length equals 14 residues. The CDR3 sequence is CASSLTAGTYEQYF. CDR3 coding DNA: TGCGCCAGCAGCTTGACAGCGGGTACCTACGAGCAGTACTTC. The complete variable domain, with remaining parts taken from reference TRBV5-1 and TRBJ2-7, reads KAGVTQTPRYLIKTRGQQVTLSCSPISGHRSVSWYQQTPGQGLQFLFEYFSETQRNKGNFPGRFSGRQFSNSRSEMNVSTLELGDSALYLCASSLTAGTYEQYFGPGTRLTVT.

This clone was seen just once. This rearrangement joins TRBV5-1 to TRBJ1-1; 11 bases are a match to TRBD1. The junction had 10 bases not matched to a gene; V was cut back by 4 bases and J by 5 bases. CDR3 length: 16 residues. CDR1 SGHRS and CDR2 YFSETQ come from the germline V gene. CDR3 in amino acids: CASSPGWGTGGTEAFF. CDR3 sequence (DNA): TGCGCCAGCAGCCCGGGGTGGGGGACAGGGGGAACTGAAGCTTTCTTT.

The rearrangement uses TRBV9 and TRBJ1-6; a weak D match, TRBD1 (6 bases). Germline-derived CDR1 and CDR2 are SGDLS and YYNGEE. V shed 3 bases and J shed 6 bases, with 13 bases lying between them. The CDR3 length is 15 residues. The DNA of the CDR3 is TGTGCCAGCAGCGGGGCAAGGGGGGGTAATTCACCCCTCCACTTT. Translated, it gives CASSGARGGNSPLHF. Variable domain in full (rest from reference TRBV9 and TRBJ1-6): DSGVTQTPKHLITATGQRVTLRCSPRSGDLSVYWYQQSLDQGLQFLIQYYNGEERAKGNILERFSAQQFPDLHSELNLSSLELGDSALYFCASSGARGGNSPLHFGNGTRLTVT.